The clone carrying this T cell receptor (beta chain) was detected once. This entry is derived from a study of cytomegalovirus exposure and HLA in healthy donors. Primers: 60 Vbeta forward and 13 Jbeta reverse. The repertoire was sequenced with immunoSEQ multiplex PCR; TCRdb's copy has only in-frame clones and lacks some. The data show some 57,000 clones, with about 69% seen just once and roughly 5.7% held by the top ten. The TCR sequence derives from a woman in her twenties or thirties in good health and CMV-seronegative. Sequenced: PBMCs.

This chain's CDR3 is CASSQGTGQIQETQYF. Here the CDR3 DNA reads TGCGCCAGCAGCCAAGGAACCGGACAGATCCAAGAGACCCAGTACTTC. The chain combines TRBV5-1 with TRBJ2-5, with a weak D call TRBD1 (6 bases). Germline CDR1 reads SGHRS; CDR2 reads YFSETQ. The CDR3 contains 16 residues. Trimming removed 4 bases from V and 1 base from J, with 17 bases in between.